What follows describes a single T cell receptor (beta chain). Its antigen is not known. The data originate from a study of cytomegalovirus exposure and HLA in healthy donors. Study details: Within an early data release were approximately 85 million unique TCRs drawn from HLA-typed donors. Regarding the study as a whole: Most of the TCR beta V segments (in an earlier analysis) were productive either about 87% or about 30% of the time.

This CDR3 region has 15 residues. With V trimmed by 7 bases and J by 6 bases, 11 bases remained unmatched. Looked up from germline, CDR1 is SQVTM and CDR2 is ANQGSEA. The PCR contained 60 Vbeta and 13 Jbeta primers. TCRdb's copy holds only in-frame clones and misses some; the assay was immunoSEQ multiplex PCR. The sample holds over 110,000 clones, roughly 73% seen once. This receptor was obtained from a woman aged 40 to 50 in good health and CMV-seronegative. The sequenced sample consisted of PBMCs. The V gene is TRBV29-1, the J gene TRBJ2-3; 12 nucleotides agree with TRBD2. The chain's CDR3 is CSAHTLAGGGDTQYF. CDR3 DNA sequence: TGCAGCGCCCATACCCTAGCGGGGGGGGGTGATACGCAGTATTTT.